This TCR beta chain was identified during a study of T cells in women clearing cervical HPV infection. On the study more broadly: Case blood drawn at lesion detection; control blood after infection cleared. General observations from the study: CIN3+ cases had significantly higher TCR repertoire richness than controls, but evenness did not differ. Each sample's T-cell count was unknown, possibly confounding richness.

The V gene end was trimmed by 7 bases and the J gene end by 5 bases; junction bases not matched to a gene: 6. The CDR3 runs to 14 residues. Some clones are missing from TCRdb's copy, which holds only in-frame ones; the method was immunoSEQ multiplex PCR. The sample features 15,000 to 20,000 clones, with around 16% in its top ten. As to this clone: What it recognizes is unknown. The CDR3 end is not reached by the read, which stops 3 residues before it; the germline J gene fills it in.

The chain combines TRBV23-1 with TRBJ2-1; 9 nucleotides match TRBD1. TRBV23-1 is annotated as an ORF whose role is uncertain. The clonotype was recovered from a woman aged 18 to 75 with a cervical HPV16 infection that either progressed to CIN3+ or cleared (not recorded which). The sample comprised blood buffy coat. Partial CDR3 DNA: TGCGCCAGCATATGGGACAGGGAGGACAATGAG. Encoded protein: CASIWDREDNE. The full CDR3 is CASIWDREDNEQFF.